One T cell receptor beta chain is described in this entry. Its cognate antigen is unknown. Trimming took 5 bases from V and 0 from J; bases not matched to a gene: 6. The CDR3 sequence is 17 residues long. Germline V gene lookup returns CDR1 SNHLY and CDR2 FYNNEI. 5'RACE with 10-nucleotide random UMIs produced the cDNA. TCRdb reanalysed the 5' RACE reads using MiXCR and keeps one entry per CDR3 protein. The table records about 38,000 distinct CDR3 sequences, around 10% of them present only once. Time point: technical triplicate 1. This record comes from a study of neurological immune-mediated disorders. Overall study results and limits: Expanded clones shared no CDR3 amino acid sequences across subjects, suggesting private repertoires in all groups. The most TCR clonal expansion was seen in HTLV-1-associated myelopathy, and the least was seen in multiple sclerosis, which fell below healthy controls.

Sequenced input: PBMCs. The TCR originated in a man aged 55 to 70 with HTLV-1-associated myelopathy (HAM/TSP). The chain couples TRBV2 to TRBJ1-6; 8 nucleotides agree with TRBD1. The CDR3 is CASSQGASGSYNSPLHF. For the CDR3, the DNA is TGTGCCAGCAGTCAGGGGGCATCAGGCTCCTATAATTCACCCCTCCACTTT.